The 15 T cell receptor beta chains listed next were all sequenced from one sample in a study of cytomegalovirus exposure and HLA in healthy donors. 60 Vbeta and 13 Jbeta primers were used in PCR. Sequenced by immunoSEQ multiplex PCR; TCRdb stores in-frame clones only, minus some. Seen here are 150,000 to 200,000 clones, around 82% observed once, and the top ten hold about 1.8%. Sequenced input: PBMCs. Receptors were obtained from a young man in good health and CMV-seronegative.

There are a few counts of this clone. The chain recombines TRBV6-1 with TRBJ2-4; D unresolved. The germline V gene has CDR1 MNHNS and CDR2 SASEGT. V shed 0 bases and J shed 0 bases, with 9 bases lying between them. The CDR3 sequence is 16 residues long. The CDR3, as DNA: TGTGCCAGCAGTGAAGCGTCCCCACTAGCCAAAAACATTCAGTACTTC. This codes for CASSEASPLAKNIQYF.

The V call is TRBV20-1, the J call TRBJ2-7, with 8 nucleotides matching TRBD1. With 5 bases clipped from V and 6 bases from J, the junction kept 3 bases outside the gene matches. This CDR3 is 11 amino acids long. Germline CDR1 is DFQATT and CDR2 is SNEGSKA (reference sequence). Here the CDR3 reads CSAHRGAEQYF. Here the CDR3 DNA reads TGCAGTGCTCACAGGGGGGCCGAGCAGTACTTC.

V and J are TRBV5-1 and TRBJ2-2, with D possibly being TRBD1 (6 bases). V lost 8 bases and J lost 3, with 14 bases in between. CDR3 length: 14 residues. The germline CDR1 and CDR2 sequences are SGHRS and YFSETQ. CDR3 DNA: TGCGCCAGTGCTCAGGACAGTCACACCGGGGAGCTGTTTTTT. Its translation is CASAQDSHTGELFF.

The gene calls are TRBV15 and TRBJ1-4; D not resolved. Germline CDR1 and CDR2: LNHNV and YYDKDF (reference sequence). The CDR3 contains 17 residues. The V and J ends lost 0 bases and 3 bases respectively, with 14 bases between them. CDR3: CATSRDRLSSANEKLFF. For the CDR3, the DNA is TGTGCCACCAGCAGAGATCGTTTGAGTTCTGCTAATGAAAAACTGTTTTTT.

This chain uses TRBV27 with TRBJ2-5, with D perhaps matching TRBD1 (5 bases). This CDR3 is built from 14 residues. Germline assignment: CDR1 MNHEY and CDR2 SMNVEV (reference sequence). The germline V and J ends were trimmed by 3 bases and 1 base, with 9 bases remaining between them. CDR3 amino acids: CASSFRASQETQYF. CDR3 nucleotide sequence: TGTGCCAGCAGTTTCAGGGCTTCCCAAGAGACCCAGTACTTC.

The chain is built from TRBV13 and TRBJ1-1; no firm D call. From germline, CDR1 is PRHDT and CDR2 FYEKMQ (reference sequence). The ends were cut back, 5 bases at V and 1 base at J, with 8 bases in the middle. CDR3 length: 13 residues. CDR3 sequence (DNA): TGTGCCAGCAGCCCCACAGCGAACACTGAAGCTTTCTTT. Translation: CASSPTANTEAFF.

This sequence joins TRBV9 and TRBJ2-2, with 8 bases lining up with TRBD1. Trimming removed 0 bases from V and 1 base from J; junction bases left unmatched: 2. This CDR3 contains 16 residues. Germline CDR1 SGDLS, CDR2 YYNGEE. In nucleotides, the CDR3 is TGTGCCAGCAGCGTAGCAGGGGGCATGAACACCGGGGAGCTGTTTTTT. Its translation is CASSVAGGMNTGELFF.

The V and J genes are TRBV15 and TRBJ2-7; 14 bases are shared with TRBD2. Germline V gives CDR1 LNHNV, CDR2 YYDKDF (reference sequence). The CDR3 sequence is 18 residues long. Unmatched junction bases numbered 13, after V lost 5 bases and J lost 4 bases. In DNA form, the CDR3 reads TGTGCCACCAGCCCGGGACTAGCGGGAGACCCGACTGGTTACGAGCAGTACTTC. As protein: CATSPGLAGDPTGYEQYF.

This sequence joins TRBV28 and TRBJ2-7; the match to TRBD1 covers 10 bases. This CDR3 contains 14 residues. V gave up 5 bases and J gave up 6 bases; unmatched junction bases: 7. Germline V gives CDR1 MDHEN, CDR2 SYDVKM. CDR3: CASSGDRGIAEQYF. Here the CDR3 DNA reads TGTGCCAGCAGTGGGGACAGGGGAATTGCCGAGCAGTACTTC.

The V and J genes are TRBV19 and TRBJ1-2, with TRBD1 matching 10 bases. V was pared by 4 bases and J by 5 bases, with 7 bases of the junction left unmatched. The CDR3 runs to 15 residues. Germline lookup yields CDR1 LNHDA and CDR2 SQIVND (reference sequence). CDR3 amino acids: CASSTGTGVGYGYTF. CDR3 nucleotide sequence: TGTGCCAGTAGTACCGGGACAGGGGTTGGTTATGGCTACACCTTC.

The chain links TRBV7-2 to TRBJ1-5; no firm D call. V lost 8 bases to trimming and J lost 3 bases, with 14 bases between them. Looked up from germline, CDR1 is SGHTA and CDR2 is FQGNSA. The CDR3 is made up of 14 amino acids. This CDR3 is CASPRHTYNQPQHF. For the CDR3, the DNA is TGTGCCAGCCCGCGACACACTTACAATCAGCCCCAGCATTTT.

The genes are TRBV20-1 and TRBJ2-7; D perhaps matches TRBD1 (6 bases). The germline V gene has CDR1 DFQATT and CDR2 SNEGSKA (reference sequence). Trimming removed 6 bases from V and 6 bases from J, with 9 bases in between. The CDR3 consists of 10 residues. The CDR3 DNA follows: TGCAGTGCAAAGGGGGTCGAGCAGTACTTC. Amino acid sequence: CSAKGVEQYF.

This chain links TRBV4-3 with TRBJ2-7; 8 bases align to TRBD1. Unmatched junction bases numbered 20, after V lost 0 bases and J lost 4 bases. The CDR3 is 20 amino acids. Germline V gives CDR1 LGHNA, CDR2 YSLEER. Here the CDR3 reads CASSQDLPNQRRDRTYEQYF. In DNA, the CDR3 is TGCGCCAGCAGCCAAGACCTTCCTAACCAAAGGCGGGACAGGACTTACGAGCAGTACTTC.

This sequence joins TRBV7-2 and TRBJ2-7; TRBD2 matches at 8 bases. The CDR3 spans 18 residues. Looked up from germline, CDR1 is SGHTA and CDR2 is FQGNSA. The trim removed 5 bases at V and 2 bases at J, leaving 17 bases unmatched. CDR3 protein: CASSRLPRLATSTYEQYF. The CDR3 DNA is TGTGCCAGCAGCCGATTACCCCGACTAGCGACTTCGACCTACGAGCAGTACTTC.

This rearrangement joins TRBV5-6 to TRBJ2-3; 12 nucleotides line up with TRBD2. With 1 base clipped from V and 4 bases from J, the junction kept 4 bases outside the gene matches. Looked up from germline, CDR1 is SGHDT and CDR2 is YYEEEE. This CDR3 contains 16 residues. The CDR3 loop is CASSLWTSGTADTQYF. For the CDR3, the DNA is TGTGCCAGCAGCTTGTGGACTAGCGGGACCGCAGATACGCAGTATTTT.